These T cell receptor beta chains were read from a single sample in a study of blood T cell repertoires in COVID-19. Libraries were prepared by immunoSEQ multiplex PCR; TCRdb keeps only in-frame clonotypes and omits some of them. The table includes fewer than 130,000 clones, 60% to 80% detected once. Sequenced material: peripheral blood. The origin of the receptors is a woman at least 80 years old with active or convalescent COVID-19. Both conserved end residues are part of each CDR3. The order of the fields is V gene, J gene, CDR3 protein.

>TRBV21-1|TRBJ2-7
CASVTYGETYEQYF
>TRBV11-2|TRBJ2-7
CASSSTSGTSYEQYF
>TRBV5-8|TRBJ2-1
CASSGGTSGRNEQFF
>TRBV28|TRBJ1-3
CASSLFGTGSGNTIYF
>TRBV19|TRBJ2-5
CASTVSGNAQETQYF
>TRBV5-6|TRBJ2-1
CASSTWTGGRNEQFF
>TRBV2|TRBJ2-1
CASSRDIYNEQFF
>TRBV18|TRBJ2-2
CASSPPGRQGAIGELFF
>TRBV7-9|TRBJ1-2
CASSLGQGYGYTF
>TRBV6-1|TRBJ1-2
CASSEMAGLWSGYTF
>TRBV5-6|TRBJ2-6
CASSLRTGRSGANVLTF
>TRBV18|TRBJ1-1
CASSRGPGTFMNTEAFF
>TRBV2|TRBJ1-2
CASRGTNYGYTF
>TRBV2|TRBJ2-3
CASSEARSTDTQYF
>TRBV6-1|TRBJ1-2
CASSEETGSGYTF
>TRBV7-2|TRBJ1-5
CASSPNRRPQPQHF
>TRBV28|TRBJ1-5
CASSPSIAQINQPQHF
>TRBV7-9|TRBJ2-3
CASSLDRETSTDTQYF
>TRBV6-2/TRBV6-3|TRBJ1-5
CASSYRSQAPDQPQHF
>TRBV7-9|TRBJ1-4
CASSPQGLSEKLFF
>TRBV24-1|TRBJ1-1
CATSDANRGNTEAFF
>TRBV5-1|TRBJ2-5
CASSLRRAGSQETQYF
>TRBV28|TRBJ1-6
CASSLGQGSSYSPLHF
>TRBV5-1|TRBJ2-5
CASSLSLAGANFQETQYF
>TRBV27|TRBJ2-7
CASSITGLAGASPSYEQYF
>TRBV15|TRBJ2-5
CATSRPTGAETQYF
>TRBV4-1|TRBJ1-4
CASSQLRSEKLFF
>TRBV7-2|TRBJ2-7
CASSLRRAGEQYF
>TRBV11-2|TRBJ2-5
CASSQPVLAVQETQYF
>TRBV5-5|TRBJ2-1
CASTRDRSLYNEQFF
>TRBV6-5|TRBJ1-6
CASSLGGGDSPLHF
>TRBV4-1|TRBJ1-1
CASSHASVNRSPEAFF
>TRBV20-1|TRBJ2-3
CSASNRLAAMSTDTQYF
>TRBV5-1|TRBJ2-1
CASSTVVSSYNEQFF
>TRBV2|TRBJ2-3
CATGGLAVTDTQYF
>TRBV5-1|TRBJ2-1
CASSNQPRRGDNEQFF
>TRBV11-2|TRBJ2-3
CASSWGLAGSTDTQYF
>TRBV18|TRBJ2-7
CASSGTGAGHEQYF
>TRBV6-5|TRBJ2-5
CASMRDRAQETQYF
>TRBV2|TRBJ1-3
CASSENPRGGNTIYF
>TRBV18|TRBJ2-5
CASSPNGRRGETQYF
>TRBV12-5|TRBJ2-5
CASGTGQTYQETQYF
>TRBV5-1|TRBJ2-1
CASSPPGDNEQFF
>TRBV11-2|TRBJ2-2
CASSSTGAKDGELFF
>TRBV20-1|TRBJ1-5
CSASPAVRNQPQHF
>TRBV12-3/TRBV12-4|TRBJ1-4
CASRRGTNEKLFF
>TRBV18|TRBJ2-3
CASSQGATDTQYF
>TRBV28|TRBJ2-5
CASSFSGRAHETQYF
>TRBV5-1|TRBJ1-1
CASSLGRGWGNTEAFF